Below are 6 T cell receptor beta chains sequenced from a single sample in a study of CD8 T cells in Susac syndrome. Random hexamers were used to reverse transcribe an amount of roughly 0.5 to 1 ug RNA. TCRdb re-called the immunoSEQ multiplex PCR reads through MiXCR, storing one row per CDR3 protein. The sample carries around 71,000 distinct CDR3 sequences, 96% recorded once. Sequences were obtained from CD4+ T cells from PBMCs. These receptors were collected from a human donor with multiple sclerosis.

This rearrangement joins TRBV12-3 or TRBV12-4 to TRBJ2-2, with 8 bases identical to TRBD1. The CDR3 runs 14 residues. The V segment lost 4 bases and the J segment 5 bases; nucleotides outside the gene matches: 3. The CDR3 sequence: CASSWTGRTGELFF. The CDR3 nucleotides are TGTGCCAGCAGTTGGACAGGGAGGACCGGGGAGCTGTTTTTT.

V usage is TRBV27 and J usage is TRBJ1-5; D gene uncertain. Deletions cut 5 bases from V and 0 bases from J, with 17 bases between. This CDR3 comprises 17 residues. Germline CDR1 and CDR2: MNHEY and SMNVEV (reference sequence). The chain's CDR3 is CASSPRGAGISNQPQHF. The CDR3 nucleotides read TGTGCCAGCAGTCCCCGTGGCGCTGGGATTAGCAATCAGCCCCAGCATTTT.

In its sample, this clonotype was seen once. V is TRBV9 and J is TRBJ2-3, with 9 bases lining up with TRBD2. The CDR3 extends over 16 amino acids. Trimming removed 0 bases from V and 1 base from J; junction bases left unmatched: 3. CDR1 and CDR2 (germline): SGDLS, YYNGEE. CDR3 DNA sequence: TGTGCCAGCAGCGTAGGAGTAGCGGGGGGCACAGATACGCAGTATTTT. Protein product: CASSVGVAGGTDTQYF. The complete variable domain, with remaining parts taken from reference TRBV9 and TRBJ2-3, reads DSGVTQTPKHLITATGQRVTLRCSPRSGDLSVYWYQQSLDQGLQFLIQYYNGEERAKGNILERFSAQQFPDLHSELNLSSLELGDSALYFCASSVGVAGGTDTQYFGPGTRLTVL.

The chain uses TRBV29-1 and TRBJ2-5; the D is unclear. CDR1 and CDR2 from the germline V gene are SQVTM and ANQGSEA. Trimming shortened V by 8 bases and J by 0 bases, and 10 bases separated the two germline ends. The CDR3 covers 12 residues. Written as DNA, the CDR3 is TGCAGCTTATCCGACAACCAAGAGACCCAGTACTTC. Translation: CSLSDNQETQYF.

The chain uses TRBV29-1 and TRBJ1-5; TRBD1 is a possible D gene (5 bases). Germline values: CDR1 SQVTM, CDR2 ANQGSEA. The CDR3 loop spans 13 amino acids. V lost 3 bases and J 5 bases, leaving 11 bases between the germline ends. CDR3 nucleotide sequence: TGCAGCGTTGATCAGGGAGGCGATCAGCCCCAGCATTTT. It encodes CSVDQGGDQPQHF.

The CDR3 region has the DNA TGTGCCAGCAGCCTAGGAGAGGCGGACTACTATGGCTACACCTTC. As protein: CASSLGEADYYGYTF. The chain carries TRBV7-9 and TRBJ1-2; D is undetermined. The ends were cut back, 5 bases at V and 3 bases at J, with 16 bases in the middle. The CDR3 length is 15 residues. Per germline, CDR1 SEHNR and CDR2 FQNEAQ (reference sequence).